This TCR beta chain was recorded in a study of monozygotic twins with cystic fibrosis. Clones were sequenced by immunoSEQ multiplex PCR, and TCRdb holds only the in-frame ones, with some missing. The repertoire holds some 31,000 clones, with around four fifths as singletons. Germline values: CDR1 WSHSY, CDR2 SAAADI. The V end was cut by 7 bases, the J end by 1 base, with 13 bases between. The CDR3 totals 14 residues. The chain carries TRBV10-2 and TRBJ1-1; maybe TRBD1 (6 bases). This receptor was identified in a girl aged 2-15 years with cystic fibrosis. Sequenced: blood. This CDR3 reads CASTERGQNTEAFF. In DNA form, the CDR3 reads TGCGCCAGCACCGAGAGGGGACAGAACACTGAAGCTTTCTTT.